Each of the 8 T cell receptor beta chains below was sequenced from the same sample in a study of radiation and T cells in renal cell carcinoma. Using immunoSEQ multiplex PCR, the repertoire was profiled, and TCRdb retains in-frame clones only, with some absent. The data hold roughly 130,000 clones, with 81% observed a single time. Time point noted: blood 2 weeks post-SBRT. Treatment noted: 15 Gy SBRT to primary tumor, nephrectomy 4 weeks later. The material sequenced was blood, taken from a patient whose treatment included radiotherapy and nephrectomy. Source of these receptors: a woman aged 60 to 75 with renal cell carcinoma.

The chain couples TRBV2 to TRBJ1-2, with D possibly being TRBD1 (5 bases). CDR3 length: 15 amino acids. Deletions cut 1 base from V and 4 bases from J, with 13 bases between. Germline V gene sequence: CDR1 SNHLY, CDR2 FYNNEI. Written as DNA, the CDR3 is TGTGCCAGCAGTGAAGGGCCCGGGGGAGCCTATGGCTACACCTTC. The encoded protein is CASSEGPGGAYGYTF.

This chain uses TRBV7-3 with TRBJ2-7; D might be TRBD2 (5 bases). Germline assignment: CDR1 SGHTA and CDR2 FQGTGA. Trimming removed 5 bases from V and 1 base from J, with 9 bases in between. The CDR3 totals 13 residues. The CDR3 coding sequence is TGTGCCAGCAGCCCCGGGATATCCTACGAGCAGTACTTC. Its translation: CASSPGISYEQYF.

The chain is built from TRBV6-6 and TRBJ1-2; D uncertain. V was cut by 6 bases and J by 5 bases, with 10 bases left in between. CDR1 is MNHNY, CDR2 SVGAGI, per germline (reference sequence). The CDR3 sequence is 12 residues long. The DNA for the CDR3 is TGTGCCAGCAGCCATGTTAGGTATGGCTACACCTTC. Translation: CASSHVRYGYTF.

The genes are TRBV5-8 and TRBJ2-2, with 9 bases fitting TRBD2. Germline CDR1 and CDR2: SGHTS and YDEGEE. The CDR3 sequence is 15 residues long. V lost 2 bases and J lost 8; bases outside the gene matches: 7. As DNA, the CDR3 is TGTGCCAGCAGCTTAAGGCTAGCGGGAACTGGGGAGCTGTTTTTT. Residues: CASSLRLAGTGELFF. Drawing the rest from reference TRBV5-8 and TRBJ2-2, the complete variable domain is EAGVTQSPTHLIKTRGQQATLRCSPISGHTSVYWYQQALGLGLQFLLWYDEGEERNRGNFPPRFSGRQFPNYSSELNVNALELEDSALYLCASSLRLAGTGELFFGEGSRLTVL.

The chain employs TRBV18 and TRBJ1-2, with 9 bases that match TRBD1. The CDR3 has 16 residues. Germline lookup yields CDR1 KGHSH and CDR2 LQKENI. V gave up 3 bases and J gave up 0 bases; unmatched junction bases: 5. CDR3 residues: CASSPTGTGTNYGYTF. In nucleotides, the CDR3 is TGTGCCAGCTCACCGACTGGGACAGGGACTAACTATGGCTACACCTTC.

For the CDR3, the DNA is TGCGCCAGCAGCTTGGCTCTGGGGTCCTCTGGAAACACCATATATTTT. It translates to CASSLALGSSGNTIYF. The chain carries TRBV5-1 and TRBJ1-3, with unresolved D. The CDR3 sequence is 16 residues long. Between the trimmed V and J ends, which lost 0 bases and 0 bases, there was a span of 10 bases. Per germline, CDR1 SGHRS and CDR2 YFSETQ.

The rearrangement links TRBV5-1 to TRBJ1-2; D possibly corresponds to TRBD1 (5 bases). This CDR3 region has 13 residues. Trimming took off 0 bases at V and 6 bases at J, with 9 bases between the two ends. CDR1 and CDR2 (germline): SGHRS, YFSETQ. For the CDR3, the DNA is TGCGCCAGCAGCTTGGAGCAGGGAAATGGCTACACCTTC. It translates to CASSLEQGNGYTF.

J is TRBJ2-1 and V is TRBV4-2; 7 bases line up with TRBD1. Trimming at V came to 4 bases and at J to 4 bases, leaving 4 bases not matched to a gene. The CDR3 covers 14 residues. Germline V gives CDR1 LGHNA, CDR2 YNFKEQ. The CDR3 DNA sequence: TGTGCCAGCAGCCGTCTGGGACAGTACAATGAGCAGTTCTTC. It encodes CASSRLGQYNEQFF.